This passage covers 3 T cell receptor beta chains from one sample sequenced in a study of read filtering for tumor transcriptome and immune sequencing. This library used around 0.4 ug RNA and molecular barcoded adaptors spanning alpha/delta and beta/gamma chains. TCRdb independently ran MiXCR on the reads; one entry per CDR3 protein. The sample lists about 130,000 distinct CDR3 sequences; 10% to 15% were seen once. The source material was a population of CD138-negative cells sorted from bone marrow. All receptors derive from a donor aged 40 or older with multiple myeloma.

The CDR3: CASSQVRAPAQYF. The CDR3 region has the DNA TGTGCCAGCAGCCAAGTGCGGGCCCCGGCCCAGTACTTC. The V and J genes are TRBV3-1 and TRBJ2-5; D is possibly TRBD2 (5 bases). Trimming stripped 1 base from V and 9 bases from J, with 12 bases between. CDR3 length: 13 amino acids. From germline, CDR1 is LGHDT and CDR2 YNNKEL (reference sequence).

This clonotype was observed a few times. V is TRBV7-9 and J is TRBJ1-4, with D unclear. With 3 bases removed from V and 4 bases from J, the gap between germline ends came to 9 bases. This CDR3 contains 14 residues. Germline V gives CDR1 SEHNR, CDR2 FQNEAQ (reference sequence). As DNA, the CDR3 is TGTGCCAGCAGCTTGGCTATCGATAATGAAAAACTGTTTTTT. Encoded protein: CASSLAIDNEKLFF.

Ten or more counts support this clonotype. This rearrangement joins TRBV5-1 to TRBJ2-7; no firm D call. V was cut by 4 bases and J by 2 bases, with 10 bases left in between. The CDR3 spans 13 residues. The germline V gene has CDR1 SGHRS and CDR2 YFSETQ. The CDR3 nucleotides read TGCGCCAGCAGCCCGGTGGAACCCTACGAGCAGTACTTC. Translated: CASSPVEPYEQYF.